This entry describes one T cell receptor beta chain. Its binding antigen is unknown. Base qualities are missing; no much larger clone stands one base away. A FACSAria II was used to sort memory CD4+ T cells, defined as single viable CD3+CD4+CD8-CD45RO+ cells. CMV serostatus was determined with a Roche Elecsys assay detecting serum IgG against CMV pp150, pp28, p38 and p52. After the samples were thawed, total CD4+ T cells were enriched through positive selection using CD4 magnetic microbeads. The samples came from a different study that was designed specifically to examine the CD4+ T cell memory repertoire. Peripheral blood mononuclear cells were isolated and cryopreserved according to standard operating procedures, and serum was stored at -80 degrees C. CD3-PerCP (BW264/56), CD4-APC (RPA-T4), CD45RO-PE (UCHT1) and CD8-Pacific Orange (3B5) antibodies were used for staining, and non-viable cells were excluded with Sytox blue.

CDR1 and CDR2 were assigned from the germline V gene (reference sequence) as MNHEY and SMNVEV. V is cut by 5 bases and J by 7 bases, and the space between the germline ends is 15 bases. Taken from cysteine to phenylalanine, the CDR3 has 14 residues. CDR3 DNA is the only sequence kept; it has 42 bases, read in frame from the first base. The data belong to a study of memory CD4+ T cells and cytomegalovirus serostatus (dated by TCRdb to between 2019 and 2020). Some background on the complete study: The cohort included around 35 healthy adults from Belgium, of whom 9 were CMV seropositive and about 24 were CMV seronegative. CD4+ memory TCRbeta repertoires of a Belgian cohort with known cytomegalovirus serostatus were sequenced in order to replicate a published TCR-based CMV serostatus classifier.

Genomic DNA was extracted from sorted cells with the Quick-DNA Microprep Kit. Amplification of TCRbeta DNA was done with the immunoSEQ hsTCRbeta kit, following the protocol from the manufacturer. An Illumina MiSeq instrument was used to sequence the TCRbeta libraries. On the authors' methods: Removing out-of-frame sequences left approximately 2,400,000 distinct TCRbeta sequences, an average of approximately 65,000 per individual. Each individual was scored according to the count of roughly 160 previously reported CMV-associated TCRbeta sequences and the total productive distinct TCRbeta count. A beta-binomial model was reimplemented in Python, and scikit-learn random forests with default parameters were trained on US cohort data. Classifier performance on the Belgian cohort was summarized as median AUC with percentile confidence intervals over 10,000 bootstrap iterations. The clones in this table, taken by TCRdb from immuneACCESS, are in-frame only. Not every clone is retained; where verified, under half of the shortfall comes from an unresolved V gene, and the cause of the rest is unknown. That table furnishes V, J and clone size, whereas the DNA furnished D and trimming. Within this sample are about 40,000 clones, with about three quarters of them counted one time only. Approximately 6.5% of the sample comes from the top ten.

Paper-wide results and their limitations: The results were read as suggesting that the CMV-associated TCR signature is, for the most part, present in the CD4+ memory repertoire. Only CD4+CD45RO+ memory cells were sequenced, in contrast to the original study, in which naive and memory CD4+ and CD8+ populations were covered. Of over 150 previously reported CMV-associated TCRbeta sequences, over 65 appeared in the CD4+ memory repertoires, each in one to five individuals. For CMV serostatus prediction, a median bootstrapped AUC of roughly 0.94 was reached with the original framework, and a median bootstrapped AUC of about 0.89 was reached with a US-trained random forest. The original-framework classifier achieved a median bootstrapped AUC of about 0.94 with a 95% CI of 0.76-1.00 on the Belgian cohort.

Source material: memory CD4+ T cells from blood. This TCR was recovered from an adult in good health and CMV-seronegative. The chain couples TRBV27 to TRBJ1-5; the D gene is perhaps TRBD1, from 6 matching bases. The nucleotide sequence reads TGTGCCAGCAGTCCCACAGGGTTCAGACAGCCCCAGCATTTT. It translates to CASSPTGFRQPQHF.